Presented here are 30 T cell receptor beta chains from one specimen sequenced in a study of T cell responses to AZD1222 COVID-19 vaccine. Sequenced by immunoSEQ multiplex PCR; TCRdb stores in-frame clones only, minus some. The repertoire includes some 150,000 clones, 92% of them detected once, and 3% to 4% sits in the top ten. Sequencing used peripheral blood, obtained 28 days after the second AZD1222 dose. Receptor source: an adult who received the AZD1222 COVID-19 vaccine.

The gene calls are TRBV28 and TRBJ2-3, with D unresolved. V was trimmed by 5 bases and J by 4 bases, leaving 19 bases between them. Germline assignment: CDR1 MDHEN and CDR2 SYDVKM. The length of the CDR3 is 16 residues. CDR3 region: CASSPTRLLGADTQYF. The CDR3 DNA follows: TGTGCCAGCAGTCCGACTCGCCTTCTCGGTGCAGATACGCAGTATTTT.

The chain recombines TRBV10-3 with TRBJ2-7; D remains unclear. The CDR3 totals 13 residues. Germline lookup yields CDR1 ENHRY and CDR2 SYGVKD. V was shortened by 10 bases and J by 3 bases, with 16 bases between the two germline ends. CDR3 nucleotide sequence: TGTGCCACCATGGGCGCCGGACGCTACGAGCAGTACTTC. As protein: CATMGAGRYEQYF.

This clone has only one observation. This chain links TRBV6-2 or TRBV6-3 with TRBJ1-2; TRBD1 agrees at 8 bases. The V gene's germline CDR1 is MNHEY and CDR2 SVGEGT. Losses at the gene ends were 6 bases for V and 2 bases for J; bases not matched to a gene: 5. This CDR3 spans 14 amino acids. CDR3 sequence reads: CASSSGQGNYGYTF. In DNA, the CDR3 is TGTGCCAGCAGCTCCGGACAGGGAAACTATGGCTACACCTTC.

This CDR3 is CASSRWMNTEAFF. The CDR3 nucleotides read TGTGCCAGCAGCCGATGGATGAACACTGAAGCTTTCTTT. The J gene is TRBJ1-1, the V gene TRBV11-3; D is uncertain. V lost 5 bases and J lost 0, with 7 bases in between. CDR1 and CDR2 (germline): SGHNT, YENEEA. The CDR3 length is 13 residues. Based on the CDR3 plus reference TRBV11-3 and TRBJ1-1, the full variable domain is EAGVVQSPRYKIIEKKQPVAFWCNPISGHNTLYWYLQNLGQGPELLIRYENEEAVDDSQLPKDRFSAERLKGVDSTLKIQPAELGDSAVYLCASSRWMNTEAFFGQGTRLTVV.

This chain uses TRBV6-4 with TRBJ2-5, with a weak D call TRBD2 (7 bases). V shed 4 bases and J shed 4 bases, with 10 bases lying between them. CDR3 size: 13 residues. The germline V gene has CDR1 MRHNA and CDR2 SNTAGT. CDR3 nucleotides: TGTGCCAGCAGTGTAAGGGGGGGAGAGACCCAGTACTTC. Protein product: CASSVRGGETQYF.

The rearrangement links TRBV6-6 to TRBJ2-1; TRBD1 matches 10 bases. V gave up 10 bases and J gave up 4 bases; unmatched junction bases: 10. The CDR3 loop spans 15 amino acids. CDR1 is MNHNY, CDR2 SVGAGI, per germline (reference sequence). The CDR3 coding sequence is TGTGCCAACAGGGTCCGGGACAGGGGTTACAATGAGCAGTTCTTC. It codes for CANRVRDRGYNEQFF.

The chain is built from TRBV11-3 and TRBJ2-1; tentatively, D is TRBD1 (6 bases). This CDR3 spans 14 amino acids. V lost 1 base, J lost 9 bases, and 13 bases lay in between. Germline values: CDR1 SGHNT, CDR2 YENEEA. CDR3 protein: CASSLGQASGEQFF. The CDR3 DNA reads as TGTGCCAGCAGCTTAGGACAGGCCAGTGGTGAGCAGTTCTTC.

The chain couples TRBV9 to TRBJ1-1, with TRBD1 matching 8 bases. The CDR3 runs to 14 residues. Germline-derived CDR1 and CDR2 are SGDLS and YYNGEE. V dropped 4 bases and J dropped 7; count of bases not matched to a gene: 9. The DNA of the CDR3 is TGTGCCAGCAGCAAAACGACAGGGGCCGGTGAAGCTTTCTTT. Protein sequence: CASSKTTGAGEAFF.

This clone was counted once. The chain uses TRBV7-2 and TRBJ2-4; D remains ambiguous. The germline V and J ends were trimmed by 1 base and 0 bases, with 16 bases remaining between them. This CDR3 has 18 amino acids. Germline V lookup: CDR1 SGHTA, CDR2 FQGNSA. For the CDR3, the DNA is TGTGCCAGCAGCTTAGTCCTACACGTAGAGATAGCCAAAAACATTCAGTACTTC. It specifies CASSLVLHVEIAKNIQYF.

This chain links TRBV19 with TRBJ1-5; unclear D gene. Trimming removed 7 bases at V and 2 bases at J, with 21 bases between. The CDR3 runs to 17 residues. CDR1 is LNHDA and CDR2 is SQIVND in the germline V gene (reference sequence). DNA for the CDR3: TGTGCCAGTACCTCCCGCATAGGGCCGAGGGGCAATCAGCCCCAGCATTTT. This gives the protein CASTSRIGPRGNQPQHF.

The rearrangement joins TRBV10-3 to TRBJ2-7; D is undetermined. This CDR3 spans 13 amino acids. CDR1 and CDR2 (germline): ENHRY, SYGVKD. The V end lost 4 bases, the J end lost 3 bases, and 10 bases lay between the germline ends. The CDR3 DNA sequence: TGTGCCATCAGTGGCGGTCCCCTCTACGAGCAGTACTTC. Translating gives CAISGGPLYEQYF.

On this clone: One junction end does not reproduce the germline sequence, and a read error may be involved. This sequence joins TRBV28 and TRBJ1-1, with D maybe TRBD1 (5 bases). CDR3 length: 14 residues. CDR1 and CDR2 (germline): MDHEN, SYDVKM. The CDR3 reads CASSLRGENTEAFF. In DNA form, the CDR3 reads TGTGCCAGCAGTTTAAGGGGAGAGAACACAGAAGCTTTCTTT.

The CDR3: CASSYSGNGYTF. CDR3 nucleotides: TGTGCCAGCAGTTACTCAGGGAATGGCTACACCTTC. V usage is TRBV6-5 and J usage is TRBJ1-2; D unresolved. This CDR3 comprises 12 residues. CDR1 and CDR2 (germline): MNHEY, SVGAGI. V lost 0 bases and J 6 bases, leaving 5 bases between the germline ends.

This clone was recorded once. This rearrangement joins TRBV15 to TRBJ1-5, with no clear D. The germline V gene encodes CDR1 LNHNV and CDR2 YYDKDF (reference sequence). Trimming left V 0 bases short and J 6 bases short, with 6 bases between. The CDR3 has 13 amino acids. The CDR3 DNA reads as TGTGCCACCAGCAGAGATGTAAGTCAGCCCCAGCATTTT. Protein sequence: CATSRDVSQPQHF.

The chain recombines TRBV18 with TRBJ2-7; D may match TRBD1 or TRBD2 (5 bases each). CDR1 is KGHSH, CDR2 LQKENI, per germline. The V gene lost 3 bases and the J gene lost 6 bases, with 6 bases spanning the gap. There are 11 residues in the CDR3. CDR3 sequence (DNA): TGTGCCAGCTCACCGGGGGTCGAGCAGTACTTC. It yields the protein CASSPGVEQYF.

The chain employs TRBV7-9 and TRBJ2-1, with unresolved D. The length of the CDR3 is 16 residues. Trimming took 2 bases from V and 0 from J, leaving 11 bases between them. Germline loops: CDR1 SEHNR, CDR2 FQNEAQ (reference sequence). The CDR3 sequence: CASSLWRTSSYNEQFF. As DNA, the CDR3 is TGTGCCAGCAGCTTATGGCGAACCAGCTCCTACAATGAGCAGTTCTTC. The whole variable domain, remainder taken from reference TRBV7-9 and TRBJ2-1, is DTGVSQNPRHKITKRGQNVTFRCDPISEHNRLYWYRQTLGQGPEFLTYFQNEAQLEKSRLLSDRFSAERPKGSFSTLEIQRTEQGDSAMYLCASSLWRTSSYNEQFFGPGTRLTVL.

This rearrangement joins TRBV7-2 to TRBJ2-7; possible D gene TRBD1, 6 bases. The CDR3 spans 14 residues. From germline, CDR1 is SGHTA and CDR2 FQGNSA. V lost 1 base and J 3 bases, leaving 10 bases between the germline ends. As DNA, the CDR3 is TGTGCCAGCAGCTTAGAAGGGACAATCTACGAGCAGTACTTC. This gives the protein CASSLEGTIYEQYF. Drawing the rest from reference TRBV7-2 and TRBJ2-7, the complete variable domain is GAGVSQSPSNKVTEKGKDVELRCDPISGHTALYWYRQSLGQGLEFLIYFQGNSAPDKSGLPSDRFSAERTGGSVSTLTIQRTQQEDSAVYLCASSLEGTIYEQYFGPGTRLTVT.

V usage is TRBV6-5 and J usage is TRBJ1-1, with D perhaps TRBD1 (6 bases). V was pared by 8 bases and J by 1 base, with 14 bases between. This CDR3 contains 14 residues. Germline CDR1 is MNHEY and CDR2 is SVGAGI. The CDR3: CASLPGGRNTEAFF. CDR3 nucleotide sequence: TGTGCCAGCCTACCGGGGGGCAGGAACACTGAAGCTTTCTTT.

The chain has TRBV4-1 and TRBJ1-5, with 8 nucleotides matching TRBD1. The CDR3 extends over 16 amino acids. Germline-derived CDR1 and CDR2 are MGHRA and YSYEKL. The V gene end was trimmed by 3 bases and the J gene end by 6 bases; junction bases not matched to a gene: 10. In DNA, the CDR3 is TGCGCCAGCAGCCATCCTCAGGGGGCCGTTCGTCAGCCCCAGCATTTT. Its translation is CASSHPQGAVRQPQHF.

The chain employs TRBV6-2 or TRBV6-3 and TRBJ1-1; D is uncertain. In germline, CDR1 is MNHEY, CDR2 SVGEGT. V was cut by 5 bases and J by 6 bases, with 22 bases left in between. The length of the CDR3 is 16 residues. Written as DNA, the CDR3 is TGTGCCAGCAGTGAGACCAGACCCCGCAACGCCCCTGAAGCTTTCTTT. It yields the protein CASSETRPRNAPEAFF.

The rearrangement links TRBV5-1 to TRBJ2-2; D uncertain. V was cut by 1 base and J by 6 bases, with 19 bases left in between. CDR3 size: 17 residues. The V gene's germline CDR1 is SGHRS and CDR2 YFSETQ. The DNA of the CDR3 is TGCGCCAGCAGCTTGCCAAGTACCTCTGGTGTGCCCGGGGAGCTGTTTTTT. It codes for CASSLPSTSGVPGELFF.

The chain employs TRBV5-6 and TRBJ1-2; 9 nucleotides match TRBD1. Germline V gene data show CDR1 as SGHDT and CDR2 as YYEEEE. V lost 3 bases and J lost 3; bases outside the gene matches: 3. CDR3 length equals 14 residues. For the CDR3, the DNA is TGTGCCAGCAGCTACGGACAGGGGCACTATGGCTACACCTTC. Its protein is CASSYGQGHYGYTF. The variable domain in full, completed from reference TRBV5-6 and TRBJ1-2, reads DAGVTQSPTHLIKTRGQQVTLRCSPKSGHDTVSWYQQALGQGPQFIFQYYEEEERQRGNFPDRFSGHQFPNYSSELNVNALLLGDSALYLCASSYGQGHYGYTFGSGTRLTVV.

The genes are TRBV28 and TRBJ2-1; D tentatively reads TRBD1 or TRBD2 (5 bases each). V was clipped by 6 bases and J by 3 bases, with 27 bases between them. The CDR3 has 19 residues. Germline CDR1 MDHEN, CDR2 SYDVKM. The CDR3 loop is CASSSPGRGVYPGYNEQFF. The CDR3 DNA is TGTGCCAGCAGCTCACCGGGGCGAGGTGTTTACCCGGGCTACAATGAGCAGTTCTTC.

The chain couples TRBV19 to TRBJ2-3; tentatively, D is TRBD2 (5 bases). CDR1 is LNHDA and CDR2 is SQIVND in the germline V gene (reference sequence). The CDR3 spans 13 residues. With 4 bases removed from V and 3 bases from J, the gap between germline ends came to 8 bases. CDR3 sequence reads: CASSTGLTDTQYF. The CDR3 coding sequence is TGTGCCAGTAGTACCGGACTGACAGATACGCAGTATTTT.

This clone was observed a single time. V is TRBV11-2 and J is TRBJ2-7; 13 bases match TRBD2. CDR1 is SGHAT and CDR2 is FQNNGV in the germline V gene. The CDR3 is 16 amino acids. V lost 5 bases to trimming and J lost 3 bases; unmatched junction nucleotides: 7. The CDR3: CASSPTWTSGSYEQYF. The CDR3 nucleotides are TGTGCCAGCAGCCCGACTTGGACTAGCGGGAGCTACGAGCAGTACTTC.

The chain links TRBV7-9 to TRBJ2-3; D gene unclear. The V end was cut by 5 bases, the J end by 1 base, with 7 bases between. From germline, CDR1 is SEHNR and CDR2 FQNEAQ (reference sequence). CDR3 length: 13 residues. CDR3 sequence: CASSPLGTDTQYF. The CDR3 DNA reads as TGTGCCAGCAGCCCGCTCGGCACAGATACGCAGTATTTT.

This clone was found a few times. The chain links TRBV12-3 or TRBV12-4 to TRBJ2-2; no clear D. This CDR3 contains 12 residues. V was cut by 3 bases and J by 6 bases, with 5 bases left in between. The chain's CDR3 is CASSFGAGELFF. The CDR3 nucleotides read TGTGCCAGCAGTTTTGGTGCCGGGGAGCTGTTTTTT.

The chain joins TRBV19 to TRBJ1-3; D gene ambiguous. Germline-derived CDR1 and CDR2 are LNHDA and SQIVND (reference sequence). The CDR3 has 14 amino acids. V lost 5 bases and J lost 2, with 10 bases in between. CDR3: CASSAGGTGNTIYF. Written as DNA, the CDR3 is TGTGCCAGTAGTGCCGGTGGAACTGGAAACACCATATATTTT.

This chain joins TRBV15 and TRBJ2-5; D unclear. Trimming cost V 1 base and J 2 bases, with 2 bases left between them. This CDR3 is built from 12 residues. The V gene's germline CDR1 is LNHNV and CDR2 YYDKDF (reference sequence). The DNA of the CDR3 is TGTGCCACCAGCAGAGTACAAGAGACCCAGTACTTC. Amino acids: CATSRVQETQYF.

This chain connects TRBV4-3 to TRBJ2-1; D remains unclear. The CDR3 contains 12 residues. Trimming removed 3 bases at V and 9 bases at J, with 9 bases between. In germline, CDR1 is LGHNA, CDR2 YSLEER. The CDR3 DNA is TGCGCCAGCAGCCAGGAAGACGGTGAGCAGTTCTTC. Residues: CASSQEDGEQFF.